This is a list of T cell receptor beta chains from one sample in a study of CD8 T cells in Susac syndrome. TCRdb ran MiXCR on the immunoSEQ multiplex PCR reads and lists one entry per CDR3 protein. The sample yields approximately 70,000 distinct CDR3 sequences, 95% seen once. The sample was CD8+ T cells from PBMCs. These receptor sequences come from a human donor in good health. CDR3s include the opening cysteine and the closing phenylalanine or tryptophan. Each record gives: V gene, D gene, J gene, clone size, CDR3 DNA, CDR3 protein. The D gene is left open where the match is weak. Part of the rows lack a size; the others show once, few, many or a class for expanded clones.

V gene: TRBV6-5; D gene: NA; J gene: TRBJ1-2; clone size: NA; CDR3 DNA: TGTGCCAGCAGCCCAGGACAAGTCTATGGCTACACCTTC; CDR3 protein: CASSPGQVYGYTF
V gene: TRBV6-2/TRBV6-3; D gene: NA; J gene: TRBJ2-2; clone size: NA; CDR3 DNA: TGTGCCAGCAGCCCGACCCTTGGGGGGAAAACGAACACCGGGGAGCTGTTTTTT; CDR3 protein: CASSPTLGGKTNTGELFF
V gene: TRBV27; D gene: NA; J gene: TRBJ2-7; clone size: NA; CDR3 DNA: TGTGCCAGCAGTTTAGGCTCCACCTACGAGCAGTACTTC; CDR3 protein: CASSLGSTYEQYF
V gene: TRBV12-3/TRBV12-4; D gene: NA; J gene: TRBJ2-7; clone size: few; CDR3 DNA: TGTGCCAGCAGTTTCTCAGGGGCCGAGCAGTACTTC; CDR3 protein: CASSFSGAEQYF
V gene: TRBV27; D gene: NA; J gene: TRBJ1-5; clone size: NA; CDR3 DNA: TGTGCCAGCAGTCCACAGGGATTAGGTCAGCCCCAGCATTTT; CDR3 protein: CASSPQGLGQPQHF
V gene: TRBV7-3; D gene: NA; J gene: TRBJ2-2; clone size: once; CDR3 DNA: TGTGCCAGCAGCTTAAGGATTACCGGGGAGCTGTTTTTT; CDR3 protein: CASSLRITGELFF
V gene: TRBV7-8; D gene: TRBD1; J gene: TRBJ1-2; clone size: NA; CDR3 DNA: TGTGCCAGCAGCTCCGGACAGGCCTATGGCTACACCTTC; CDR3 protein: CASSSGQAYGYTF
V gene: TRBV15; D gene: NA; J gene: TRBJ2-5; clone size: NA; CDR3 DNA: TGTGCCACCAGCGAAGGTAGTAGCCAAGAGACCCAGTACTTC; CDR3 protein: CATSEGSSQETQYF
V gene: TRBV12-3/TRBV12-4; D gene: NA; J gene: TRBJ2-1; clone size: NA; CDR3 DNA: TGTGCCAGCAGTCCGAATATTGGTGAGCAGTTCTTC; CDR3 protein: CASSPNIGEQFF
V gene: TRBV6-5; D gene: TRBD2; J gene: TRBJ2-3; clone size: NA; CDR3 DNA: TGTGCCAGCAGTTACTCCCGGGCCCGGCTAGCGGGGGGGCCGGCAGATACGCAGTATTTT; CDR3 protein: CASSYSRARLAGGPADTQYF
V gene: TRBV3-1; D gene: TRBD1; J gene: TRBJ2-2; clone size: NA; CDR3 DNA: TGTGCCAGCAGCCAAGCTCCGGGACAGGTTAACACCGGGGAGCTGTTTTTT; CDR3 protein: CASSQAPGQVNTGELFF
V gene: TRBV4-1; D gene: TRBD1; J gene: TRBJ1-6; clone size: NA; CDR3 DNA: TGCGCCAGTGGACAGGGAGAATCACCCCTCCACTTT; CDR3 protein: CASGQGESPLHF
V gene: TRBV5-6; D gene: TRBD1; J gene: TRBJ2-1; clone size: NA; CDR3 DNA: TGTGCCAGCAGCCTTAAAACCGGGACAGGTTTCTACAATGAGCAGTTCTTC; CDR3 protein: CASSLKTGTGFYNEQFF
V gene: TRBV7-9; D gene: NA; J gene: TRBJ1-5; clone size: NA; CDR3 DNA: TGTGCCAGCTCAGGCGAAGAGGGGGTAGGCAATCAGCCCCAGCATTTT; CDR3 protein: CASSGEEGVGNQPQHF
V gene: TRBV5-1; D gene: NA; J gene: TRBJ1-3; clone size: few; CDR3 DNA: TGCGCCAGCAGCTTGGTCGGCGGGGCAACTGGAAACACCATATATTTT; CDR3 protein: CASSLVGGATGNTIYF
V gene: TRBV6-1; D gene: NA; J gene: TRBJ2-1; clone size: NA; CDR3 DNA: TGTGCCAGCAGCCAAGGGGGGGGTGAGCAGTTCTTC; CDR3 protein: CASSQGGGEQFF
V gene: TRBV19; D gene: NA; J gene: TRBJ1-5; clone size: NA; CDR3 DNA: TGTGCCAGTGGGGACATCCATCAGCCCCAGCATTTT; CDR3 protein: CASGDIHQPQHF
V gene: TRBV3-1; D gene: NA; J gene: TRBJ2-5; clone size: NA; CDR3 DNA: TGTGCCAGCAGCCAAGTAGGTTCTGAGACCCAGTACTTC; CDR3 protein: CASSQVGSETQYF
V gene: TRBV29-1; D gene: NA; J gene: TRBJ2-5; clone size: once; CDR3 DNA: TGCAGCGTGGGAGGGACATCGGAGACCCAGTACTTC; CDR3 protein: CSVGGTSETQYF
V gene: TRBV28; D gene: NA; J gene: TRBJ1-5; clone size: NA; CDR3 DNA: TGTGCCAGCAGGGGGACTGAAGGTAGCAATCAGCCCCAGCATTTT; CDR3 protein: CASRGTEGSNQPQHF
V gene: TRBV7-8; D gene: NA; J gene: TRBJ2-1; clone size: NA; CDR3 DNA: TGTGCCAGCAGCATCAACCAGCGGAATGAGCAGTTCTTC; CDR3 protein: CASSINQRNEQFF
V gene: TRBV6-5; D gene: TRBD2; J gene: TRBJ2-5; clone size: NA; CDR3 DNA: TGTGCCAGCAGTTACGTCCCGGCACTAGCGGGCCAAGAGACCCAGTACTTC; CDR3 protein: CASSYVPALAGQETQYF
V gene: TRBV12-3/TRBV12-4; D gene: NA; J gene: TRBJ2-7; clone size: NA; CDR3 DNA: TGTGCCAGCAGTTTAGGGCAAGGGGACGAGCAGTACTTC; CDR3 protein: CASSLGQGDEQYF
V gene: TRBV5-4; D gene: TRBD2; J gene: TRBJ2-7; clone size: NA; CDR3 DNA: TGTGCCAGCAGCGGGGGGGACCTCTACGAGCAGTACTTC; CDR3 protein: CASSGGDLYEQYF
V gene: TRBV28; D gene: NA; J gene: TRBJ2-5; clone size: NA; CDR3 DNA: TGTGCCAGCAGTTATCCGGGTGGGGAGACCCAGTACTTC; CDR3 protein: CASSYPGGETQYF
V gene: TRBV4-3; D gene: NA; J gene: TRBJ1-1; clone size: NA; CDR3 DNA: TGCGCCAGCAGCCAAGATGGCTCGGGGTACACTGAAGCTTTCTTT; CDR3 protein: CASSQDGSGYTEAFF
V gene: TRBV7-9; D gene: NA; J gene: TRBJ2-1; clone size: NA; CDR3 DNA: TGTGCCAGCAGCTTAGTATTGAGAGGGGAGGATGAGCAGTTCTTC; CDR3 protein: CASSLVLRGEDEQFF
V gene: TRBV29-1; D gene: NA; J gene: TRBJ1-2; clone size: NA; CDR3 DNA: TGCAGCGTCAGGGGCAACTATGGCTACACCTTC; CDR3 protein: CSVRGNYGYTF
V gene: TRBV4-1; D gene: NA; J gene: TRBJ1-1; clone size: NA; CDR3 DNA: TGCGCCAGCAGCCAAGATCTTGGCAGCCTGAACACTGAAGCTTTCTTT; CDR3 protein: CASSQDLGSLNTEAFF
V gene: TRBV19; D gene: TRBD1; J gene: TRBJ1-1; clone size: NA; CDR3 DNA: TGTGCCAGTAGTCCCTTACAGGGGGCCACTGAAGCTTTCTTT; CDR3 protein: CASSPLQGATEAFF
V gene: TRBV25-1; D gene: NA; J gene: TRBJ1-1; clone size: NA; CDR3 DNA: TGTGCCAGCCTGCGCAGGGGGAACACTGAAGCTTTCTTT; CDR3 protein: CASLRRGNTEAFF
V gene: TRBV7-9; D gene: NA; J gene: TRBJ1-4; clone size: NA; CDR3 DNA: TGTGCCAGCAGCTCTAGAGATGAAAAACTGTTTTTT; CDR3 protein: CASSSRDEKLFF
V gene: TRBV19; D gene: TRBD1; J gene: TRBJ1-1; clone size: NA; CDR3 DNA: TGTGCCAGTGGGGACAGTCTTGGGGTAATCACTGAAGCTTTCTTT; CDR3 protein: CASGDSLGVITEAFF
V gene: TRBV7-9; D gene: NA; J gene: TRBJ2-7; clone size: once; CDR3 DNA: TGTGCCAGCAGCTTACGAAGTGATGGGGCTGACGAGCAGTACTTC; CDR3 protein: CASSLRSDGADEQYF
V gene: TRBV7-9; D gene: NA; J gene: TRBJ2-1; clone size: NA; CDR3 DNA: TGTGCCAGCAGCTTAGACGGTTACACTCATGAGCAGTTCTTC; CDR3 protein: CASSLDGYTHEQFF
V gene: TRBV29-1; D gene: NA; J gene: TRBJ1-6; clone size: NA; CDR3 DNA: TGCAGCGTCCGGGTCGGAAGGCGTTCACCCCTCCACTTT; CDR3 protein: CSVRVGRRSPLHF
V gene: TRBV6-2/TRBV6-3; D gene: TRBD1; J gene: TRBJ1-1; clone size: NA; CDR3 DNA: TGTGCCAGCAGTTACCGGACAGGTGAAGCTTTCTTT; CDR3 protein: CASSYRTGEAFF
V gene: TRBV3-1; D gene: NA; J gene: TRBJ1-5; clone size: NA; CDR3 DNA: TGTGCCAGCAGCCCCTACCCGGGTAGCAATCAGCCCCAGCATTTT; CDR3 protein: CASSPYPGSNQPQHF
V gene: TRBV5-1; D gene: NA; J gene: TRBJ2-1; clone size: once; CDR3 DNA: TGCGCCAGCAGCTTGGCCTGGGCTAGCTCCTACAATGAGCAGTTCTTC; CDR3 protein: CASSLAWASSYNEQFF
V gene: TRBV7-3; D gene: NA; J gene: TRBJ2-6; clone size: NA; CDR3 DNA: TGTGCCATTCTCCCACCTGGGGCCAACGTCCTGACTTTC; CDR3 protein: CAILPPGANVLTF
V gene: TRBV15; D gene: TRBD1; J gene: TRBJ1-1; clone size: NA; CDR3 DNA: TGTGCCACCAGCACGGACAGGGCGAACACTGAAGCTTTCTTT; CDR3 protein: CATSTDRANTEAFF
V gene: TRBV12-3/TRBV12-4; D gene: TRBD1; J gene: TRBJ2-5; clone size: NA; CDR3 DNA: TGTGCCAGCAGTTTAGCCAGGGGGAACCAAGAGACCCAGTACTTC; CDR3 protein: CASSLARGNQETQYF
V gene: TRBV6-2/TRBV6-3; D gene: NA; J gene: TRBJ2-2; clone size: NA; CDR3 DNA: TGTGCCAGCAGGATCACCGGGACACGCGTCGACCGGGAGCTGTTTTTT; CDR3 protein: CASRITGTRVDRELFF
V gene: TRBV19; D gene: NA; J gene: TRBJ2-1; clone size: NA; CDR3 DNA: TGTGCCAGTGCGGACGCCGCTTACAATGAGCAGTTCTTC; CDR3 protein: CASADAAYNEQFF
V gene: TRBV4-3; D gene: TRBD1; J gene: TRBJ1-4; clone size: NA; CDR3 DNA: TGCGCCAGCAGCCATGGGACAGGGCCTAATGAAAAACTGTTTTTT; CDR3 protein: CASSHGTGPNEKLFF
V gene: TRBV10-3; D gene: NA; J gene: TRBJ2-2; clone size: NA; CDR3 DNA: TGTGCCATCAGTGACCCCCTGACGGCCGGGGAGCTGTTTTTT; CDR3 protein: CAISDPLTAGELFF
V gene: TRBV4-3; D gene: TRBD1; J gene: TRBJ1-5; clone size: NA; CDR3 DNA: TGCGCCAGCAGTCGAGACAGGGGGGCCAATCAGCCCCAGCATTTT; CDR3 protein: CASSRDRGANQPQHF
V gene: TRBV6-2/TRBV6-3; D gene: NA; J gene: TRBJ2-1; clone size: NA; CDR3 DNA: TGTGCCAGCAGAAGCGGACGGTACAATGAGCAGTTCTTC; CDR3 protein: CASRSGRYNEQFF
V gene: TRBV27; D gene: NA; J gene: TRBJ2-1; clone size: NA; CDR3 DNA: TGTGCCAGCAGTTATGGGGGCGATGAGCAGTTCTTC; CDR3 protein: CASSYGGDEQFF
V gene: TRBV28; D gene: TRBD2; J gene: TRBJ2-7; clone size: few; CDR3 DNA: TGTGCCAGCAGTTTACAGCGGGGGTCGTACGAGCAGTACTTC; CDR3 protein: CASSLQRGSYEQYF
V gene: TRBV27; D gene: NA; J gene: TRBJ2-7; clone size: NA; CDR3 DNA: TGTGCCAGCAGTGCGGAAGGTCCAGGGCCGGGGTACGAGCAGTACTTC; CDR3 protein: CASSAEGPGPGYEQYF
V gene: TRBV6-6; D gene: NA; J gene: TRBJ1-2; clone size: NA; CDR3 DNA: TGTGCCAGCAGTTCATCCCTTCTGGATGGTTATGGCTACACCTTC; CDR3 protein: CASSSSLLDGYGYTF
V gene: TRBV29-1; D gene: NA; J gene: TRBJ2-3; clone size: NA; CDR3 DNA: TGCAGCGTTGTTCCCAGACAGGTTCAGCCAGATACGCAGTATTTT; CDR3 protein: CSVVPRQVQPDTQYF
V gene: TRBV5-1; D gene: NA; J gene: TRBJ2-5; clone size: NA; CDR3 DNA: TGCGCCAGCAGCTTGGAGGCTGATCAAGAGACCCAGTACTTC; CDR3 protein: CASSLEADQETQYF